Listed below are T cell receptor beta chains from one sample, sequenced in a study of STAT5B mutations in CD4+ large granular lymphocyte leukemia. Profiling relied on immunoSEQ multiplex PCR, and the TCRdb table lists in-frame clones only, not all of them. The sample yields tens of thousands of clones, more than 65% seen once. Sequencing was performed on CD4+ T cells from blood buffy coats. The source is a human donor in good health. Both conserved end residues are part of each CDR3. The D gene is left open where the match is weak. Clone size appears in some rows only: once, few, many, or a class for an expanded clone.

once	TRBV6-5	TRBJ2-6	.	CASSYSQSSGANVLTF	TGTGCCAGCAGTTATAGCCAGAGCTCTGGGGCCAACGTCCTGACTTTC
.	TRBV18	TRBJ1-2	TRBD1	CASSTGAGGNYGYTF	TGTGCCAGCTCAACAGGGGCAGGCGGGAACTATGGCTACACCTTC
.	TRBV25-1	TRBJ1-2	.	CASSTDGNYGYTF	TGTGCCAGCAGTACCGACGGAAACTATGGCTACACCTTC
.	TRBV6-1	TRBJ1-2	TRBD1	CANYRGLNYGYTF	TGTGCCAACTACAGGGGGCTTAACTATGGCTACACCTTC
.	TRBV9	TRBJ1-2	.	CASSARTHTYGYTF	TGTGCCAGCAGCGCGAGGACCCACACCTATGGCTACACCTTC
.	TRBV10-2	TRBJ1-6	.	CASSVKGSPLHF	TGCGCCAGCAGTGTGAAAGGCTCACCCCTCCACTTT
.	TRBV13	TRBJ2-4	.	CASSSPLAKNIQYF	TGTGCCAGCAGCTCCCCGTTAGCCAAAAACATTCAGTACTTC
.	TRBV9	TRBJ1-2	.	CASSVVQEGYTF	TGTGCCAGCAGCGTAGTACAGGAGGGCTACACCTTC
.	TRBV28	TRBJ1-4	.	CASSFKGHHEKLFF	TGTGCCAGCAGTTTCAAGGGACACCATGAAAAACTGTTTTTT
.	TRBV28	TRBJ1-4	.	CASSNRRGPHFGNEKLFF	TGTGCCAGCAGCAACCGCCGGGGTCCCCACTTTGGTAATGAAAAACTGTTTTTT
.	TRBV4-1	TRBJ1-6	.	CASSPFSGTSSRSYNSPLHF	TGCGCCAGCAGCCCCTTTTCAGGGACAAGCTCGAGGTCCTATAATTCACCCCTCCACTTT
.	TRBV19	TRBJ2-1	TRBD2	CASSIFSHSGGYNEQFF	TGTGCCAGTAGTATATTTTCGCATAGCGGGGGGTACAATGAGCAGTTCTTC
.	TRBV27	TRBJ1-2	.	CASSPADSRWAGYTF	TGTGCCAGCAGTCCAGCGGACAGTCGATGGGCCGGCTACACCTTC
.	TRBV18	TRBJ1-5	TRBD1	CASSQGQNNQPQHF	TGTGCCAGCTCACAGGGACAGAACAATCAGCCCCAGCATTTT
.	TRBV6-7	TRBJ1-5	.	CAGSDGLFQPQHF	TGTGCCGGCTCAGACGGCCTATTTCAGCCCCAGCATTTT
.	TRBV11-3	TRBJ2-1	.	CASSLGQPASYNEQFF	TGTGCCAGCAGCCTTGGACAGCCCGCCTCCTACAATGAGCAGTTCTTC
.	TRBV5-4	TRBJ1-3	.	CASSLGTAGNTIYF	TGTGCCAGCAGCTTGGGGACCGCCGGAAACACCATATATTTT
.	TRBV5-1	TRBJ1-1	.	CASSFSISPGDTEAFF	TGCGCCAGCAGCTTCTCAATAAGCCCGGGGGACACTGAAGCTTTCTTT
.	TRBV7-6	TRBJ1-1	.	CASSPGGVMNTEAFF	TGTGCCAGCAGCCCGGGCGGGGTCATGAACACTGAAGCTTTCTTT
few	TRBV28	TRBJ1-6	.	CASRTSSSYNSPLHF	TGTGCCAGCAGAACATCAAGCTCCTATAATTCACCCCTCCACTTT
.	TRBV5-4	TRBJ1-2	.	CASSLTGVYRNYGYTF	TGTGCCAGCAGCTTGACTGGTGTTTACCGGAACTATGGCTACACCTTC
.	TRBV12-5	TRBJ2-7	.	CASGLVEESSYEQYF	TGTGCTAGTGGTTTGGTCGAGGAAAGCTCCTACGAGCAGTACTTC
.	TRBV6-1	TRBJ1-1	.	CASSGSQMNTEAFF	TGTGCCAGCAGTGGGTCGCAGATGAACACTGAAGCTTTCTTT
once	TRBV19	TRBJ2-7	.	CASSIGDHEQYF	TGTGCCAGTAGTATTGGGGACCACGAGCAGTACTTC
.	TRBV28	TRBJ1-2	TRBD1	CASRPTGLERVYGYTF	TGTGCCAGCAGGCCGACAGGGCTGGAGAGGGTCTATGGCTACACCTTC
.	TRBV5-1	TRBJ2-3	TRBD2	CASSNISGVLTDTQYF	TGCGCCAGCAGCAATATTAGCGGGGTACTCACAGATACGCAGTATTTT
.	TRBV5-1	TRBJ2-3	.	CASSSASTDTQYF	TGCGCCAGCAGCTCTGCTAGCACAGATACGCAGTATTTT
.	TRBV6-5	TRBJ2-2	.	CASSYRGANTGELFF	TGTGCCAGCAGTTACCGGGGGGCTAACACCGGGGAGCTGTTTTTT
once	TRBV6-1	TRBJ1-6	.	CASLGQPYNSPLHF	TGTGCCAGCTTAGGGCAGCCTTATAATTCACCCCTCCACTTT
.	TRBV19	TRBJ1-3	.	CASSTHGRDGNTIYF	TGTGCCAGTAGTACCCACGGAAGGGACGGAAACACCATATATTTT
.	TRBV11-2	TRBJ2-1	TRBD1	CASSPGTGRTYNEQFF	TGTGCCAGCAGCCCGGGGACAGGGCGAACTTACAATGAGCAGTTCTTC
.	TRBV6-4	TRBJ2-3	TRBD2	CASSLASGESDTQYF	TGTGCCAGCAGTCTGGCTAGCGGGGAGTCAGATACGCAGTATTTT
.	TRBV6-5	TRBJ1-5	.	CASSRDIDQPQHF	TGTGCCAGCAGCCGGGACATTGATCAGCCCCAGCATTTT
.	TRBV5-1	TRBJ2-5	.	CASRVPGAQETQYF	TGCGCCAGCAGAGTTCCGGGGGCGCAAGAGACCCAGTACTTC
once	TRBV15	TRBJ2-2	.	CATSREDKANTGELFF	TGTGCCACCAGCAGAGAAGACAAGGCGAACACCGGGGAGCTGTTTTTT
.	TRBV7-7	TRBJ2-2	TRBD1	CASSPDRGVTGELFF	TGTGCCAGCAGCCCGGACAGGGGTGTGACCGGGGAGCTGTTTTTT
.	TRBV11-2	TRBJ1-1	.	CASSLEEGGTEAFF	TGTGCCAGCAGCTTAGAGGAGGGTGGAACTGAAGCTTTCTTT
once	TRBV5-5	TRBJ1-2	.	CASSYRPLTYGYTF	TGTGCCAGCAGTTATCGGCCCCTTACCTATGGCTACACCTTC
.	TRBV7-2	TRBJ1-5	.	CASSFQDNQPQHF	TGTGCCAGCAGCTTCCAGGACAATCAGCCCCAGCATTTT
.	TRBV12-1	TRBJ2-7	.	CASSSRGSGRADLSEQYF	TGTGCCAGCAGCTCCCGGGGCAGCGGGAGGGCCGATTTAAGCGAGCAGTACTTC
.	TRBV11-2	TRBJ2-2	.	CASSLGTGELFF	TGTGCCAGCAGCCTGGGGACCGGGGAGCTGTTTTTT
once	TRBV6-1	TRBJ2-1	.	CASRPTLDEQFF	TGTGCCAGCAGACCCACGCTGGATGAGCAGTTCTTC
.	TRBV30	TRBJ1-2	.	CAWSESGYGYTF	TGTGCCTGGAGTGAATCAGGCTATGGCTACACCTTC
once	TRBV5-1	TRBJ2-1	.	CASSLGVYNEQFF	TGCGCCAGCAGCTTGGGGGTCTACAATGAGCAGTTCTTC
few	TRBV9	TRBJ2-7	TRBD1	CASSVSTGQGYEQYF	TGTGCCAGCAGCGTCTCCACGGGACAGGGATACGAGCAGTACTTC
few	TRBV9	TRBJ2-4	.	CASSVGEGDIQYF	TGTGCCAGCAGCGTAGGGGAAGGCGACATTCAGTACTTC
.	TRBV18	TRBJ1-2	TRBD1	CASSPNTGTGGYGYTF	TGTGCCAGCTCACCTAACACCGGGACAGGGGGATATGGCTACACCTTC
few	TRBV19	TRBJ1-2	.	CASSSQGFIGYTF	TGTGCCAGTAGTTCACAGGGATTTATTGGCTACACCTTC
.	TRBV19	TRBJ2-5	TRBD2	CASSRLPGLAGETQYF	TGTGCCAGTAGTAGACTGCCGGGACTAGCGGGAGAGACCCAGTACTTC
once	TRBV19	TRBJ2-2	.	CASRKVTLNTGELFF	TGTGCCAGTAGAAAGGTTACACTTAACACCGGGGAGCTGTTTTTT
.	TRBV6-6	TRBJ1-5	.	CASTRGGESNQPQHF	TGTGCCAGCACTCGAGGGGGAGAGAGCAATCAGCCCCAGCATTTT
.	TRBV19	TRBJ1-2	.	CASSKQQGDYGYTF	TGTGCCAGTTCGAAACAACAGGGAGACTATGGCTACACCTTC
once	TRBV7-3	TRBJ2-1	.	CASSRDGLSYNEQFF	TGTGCCAGCAGTCGGGACGGACTCTCCTACAATGAGCAGTTCTTC
.	TRBV5-1	TRBJ1-3	.	CASRSGGSSGNTIYF	TGCGCCAGCAGATCGGGGGGGAGCTCTGGAAACACCATATATTTT
.	TRBV11-2	TRBJ1-2	TRBD1	CASSVGTADYYGYTF	TGTGCCAGCAGCGTAGGGACAGCAGATTACTATGGCTACACCTTC